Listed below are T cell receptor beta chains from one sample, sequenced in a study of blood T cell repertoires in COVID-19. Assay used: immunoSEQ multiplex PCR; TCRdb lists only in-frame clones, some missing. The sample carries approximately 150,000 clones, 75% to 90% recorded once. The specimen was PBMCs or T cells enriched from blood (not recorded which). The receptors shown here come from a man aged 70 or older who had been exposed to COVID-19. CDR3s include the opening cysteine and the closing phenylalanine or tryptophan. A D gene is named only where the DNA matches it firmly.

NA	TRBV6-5	CASNKRRGQETQYF
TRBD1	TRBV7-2	CASSLTGGQSPLHF
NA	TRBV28	CASTPVTSLGGGYTF
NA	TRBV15	CATSLGRPGVQPQHF
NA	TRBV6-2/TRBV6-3	CASSYGYPSEAFF
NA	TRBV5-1	CASSLGNTLSGANVLTF
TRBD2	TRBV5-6	CASSRGVAETQYF
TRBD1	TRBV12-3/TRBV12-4	CAAQGDYGYTF
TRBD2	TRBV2	CAGFLGTSASYEQYF
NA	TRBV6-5	CASSYSGPSMNTEAFF
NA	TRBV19	CASRTGGGIGSYNEQFF
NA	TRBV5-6	CASSRREAVNQPQHF
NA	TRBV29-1	CSVEARHQETQYF
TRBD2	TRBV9	CASSPLAGAGGELFF
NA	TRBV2	CASRRGEYEQYF
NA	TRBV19	CASSRGSSTDTQYF
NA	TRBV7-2	CASSSQGALIPNEQFF
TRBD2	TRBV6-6	CASSLAGAGGNEQFF
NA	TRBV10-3	CAISDEPGVSNQPQHF
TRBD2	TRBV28	CAIRGAGPYNEQFF
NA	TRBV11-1	CASSFAGNSGANVLTF
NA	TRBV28	CASSLNPADTQYF
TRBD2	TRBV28	CASSLAGGGTDTQYF
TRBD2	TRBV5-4	CASSKTSGGSGELFF
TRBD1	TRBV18	CASSPGRQGERVGYTF
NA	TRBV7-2	CASSLVGLSGNTIYF
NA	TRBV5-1	CASSLAPGGNTEAFF
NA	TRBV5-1	CASSKVATEAFF
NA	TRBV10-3	CAISESAVVRYGYTF
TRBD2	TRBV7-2	CASSSSGRAYSYEQYF
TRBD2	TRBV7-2	CASSSTGRGETQYF